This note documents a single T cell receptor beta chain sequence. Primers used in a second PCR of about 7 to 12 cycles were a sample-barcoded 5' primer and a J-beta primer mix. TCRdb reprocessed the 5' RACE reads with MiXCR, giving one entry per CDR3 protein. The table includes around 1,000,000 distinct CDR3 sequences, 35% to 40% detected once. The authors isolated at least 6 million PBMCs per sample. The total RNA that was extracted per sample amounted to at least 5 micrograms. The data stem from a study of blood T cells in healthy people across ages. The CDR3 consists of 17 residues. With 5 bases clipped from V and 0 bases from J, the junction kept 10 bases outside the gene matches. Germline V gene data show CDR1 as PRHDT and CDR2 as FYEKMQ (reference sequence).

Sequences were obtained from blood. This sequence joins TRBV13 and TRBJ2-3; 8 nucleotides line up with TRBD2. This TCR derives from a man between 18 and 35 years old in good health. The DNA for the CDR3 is TGTGCCAGCAGCGCCTACCCACTAGCGGAAAGCACAGATACGCAGTATTTT. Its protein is CASSAYPLAESTDTQYF.